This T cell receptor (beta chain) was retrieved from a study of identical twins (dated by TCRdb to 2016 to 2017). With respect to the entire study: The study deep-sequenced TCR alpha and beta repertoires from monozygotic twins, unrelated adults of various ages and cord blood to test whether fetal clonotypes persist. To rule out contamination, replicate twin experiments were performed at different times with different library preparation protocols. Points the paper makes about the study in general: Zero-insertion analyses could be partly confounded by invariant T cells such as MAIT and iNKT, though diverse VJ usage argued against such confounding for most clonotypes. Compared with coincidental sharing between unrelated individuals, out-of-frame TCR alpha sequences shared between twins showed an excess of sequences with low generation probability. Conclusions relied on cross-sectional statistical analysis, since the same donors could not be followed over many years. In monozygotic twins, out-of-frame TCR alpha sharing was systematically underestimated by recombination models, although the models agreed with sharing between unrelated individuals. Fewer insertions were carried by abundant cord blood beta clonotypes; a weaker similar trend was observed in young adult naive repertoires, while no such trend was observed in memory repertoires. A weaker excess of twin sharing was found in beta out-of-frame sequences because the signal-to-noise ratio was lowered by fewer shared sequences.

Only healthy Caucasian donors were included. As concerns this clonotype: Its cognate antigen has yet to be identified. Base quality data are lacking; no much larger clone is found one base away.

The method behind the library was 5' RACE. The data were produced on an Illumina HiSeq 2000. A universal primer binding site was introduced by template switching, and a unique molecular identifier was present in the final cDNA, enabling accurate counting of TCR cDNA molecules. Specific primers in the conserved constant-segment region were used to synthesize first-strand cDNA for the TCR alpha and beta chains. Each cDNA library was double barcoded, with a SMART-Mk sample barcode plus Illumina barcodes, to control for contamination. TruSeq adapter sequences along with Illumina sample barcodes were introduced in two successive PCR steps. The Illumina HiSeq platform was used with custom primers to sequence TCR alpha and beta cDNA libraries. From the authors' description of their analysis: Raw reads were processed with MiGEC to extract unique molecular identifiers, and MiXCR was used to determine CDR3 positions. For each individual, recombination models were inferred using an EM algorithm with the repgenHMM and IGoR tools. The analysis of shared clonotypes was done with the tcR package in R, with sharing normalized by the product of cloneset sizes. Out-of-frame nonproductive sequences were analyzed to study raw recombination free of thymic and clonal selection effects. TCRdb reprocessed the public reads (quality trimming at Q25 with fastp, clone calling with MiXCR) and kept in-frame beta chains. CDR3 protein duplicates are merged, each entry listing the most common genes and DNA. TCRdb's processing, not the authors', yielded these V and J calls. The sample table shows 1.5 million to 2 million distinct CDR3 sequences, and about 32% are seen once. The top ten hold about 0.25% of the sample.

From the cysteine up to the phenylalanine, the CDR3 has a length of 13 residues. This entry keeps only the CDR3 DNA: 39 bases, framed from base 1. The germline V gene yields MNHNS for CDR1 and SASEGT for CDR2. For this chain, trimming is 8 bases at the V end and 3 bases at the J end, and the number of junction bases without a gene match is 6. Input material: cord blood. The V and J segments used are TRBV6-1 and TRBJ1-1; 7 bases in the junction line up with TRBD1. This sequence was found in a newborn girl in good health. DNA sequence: TGTGCCAGCGGACGACAGGGTTACACTGAAGCTTTCTTT. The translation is CASGRQGYTEAFF.